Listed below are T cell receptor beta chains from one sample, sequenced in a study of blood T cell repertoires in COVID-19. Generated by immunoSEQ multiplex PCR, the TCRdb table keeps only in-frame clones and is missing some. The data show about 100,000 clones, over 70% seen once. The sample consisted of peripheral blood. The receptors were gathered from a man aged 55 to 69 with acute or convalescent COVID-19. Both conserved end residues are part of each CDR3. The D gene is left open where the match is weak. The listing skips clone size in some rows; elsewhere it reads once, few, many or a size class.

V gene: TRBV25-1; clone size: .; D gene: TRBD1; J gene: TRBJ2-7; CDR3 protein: CASSEPGTGLYEQYF; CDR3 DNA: TGTGCCAGCAGTGAACCTGGGACAGGACTTTACGAGCAGTACTTC
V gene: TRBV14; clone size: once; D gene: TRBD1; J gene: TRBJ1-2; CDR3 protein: CASSQGDSFNYGYTF; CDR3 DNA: TGTGCCAGCAGCCAAGGGGACAGCTTTAACTATGGCTACACCTTC
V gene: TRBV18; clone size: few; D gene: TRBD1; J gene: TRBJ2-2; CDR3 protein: CASSPLQGTGELFF; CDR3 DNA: TGTGCCAGCTCACCTTTACAGGGGACCGGGGAGCTGTTTTTT
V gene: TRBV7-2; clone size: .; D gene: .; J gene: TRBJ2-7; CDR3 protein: CASSMTVLSSYEQYF; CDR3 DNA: TGTGCCAGCAGCATGACAGTTCTGAGCTCCTACGAGCAGTACTTC
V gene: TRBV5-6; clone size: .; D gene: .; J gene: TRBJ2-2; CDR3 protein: CASSTGLGTGELFF; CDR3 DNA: TGTGCCAGCAGCACTGGACTGGGGACCGGGGAGCTGTTTTTT
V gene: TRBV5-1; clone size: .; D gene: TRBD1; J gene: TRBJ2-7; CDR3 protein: CASRYGQGIYEQYF; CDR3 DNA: TGCGCCAGCAGATACGGACAGGGGATCTACGAGCAGTACTTC
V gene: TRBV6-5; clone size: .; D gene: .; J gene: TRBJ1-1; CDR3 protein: CASSLLVPADKAFF; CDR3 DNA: TGTGCCAGCAGTCTCCTCGTGCCAGCAGACAAAGCTTTCTTT
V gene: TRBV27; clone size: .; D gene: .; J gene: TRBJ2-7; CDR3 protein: CASSLWDYPMLPRGEQYF; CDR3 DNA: TGTGCCAGCAGTTTGTGGGACTACCCTATGCTACCTAGGGGGGAGCAGTACTTC
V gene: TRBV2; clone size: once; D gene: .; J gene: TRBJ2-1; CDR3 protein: CASSLRGVGGAYNEQFF; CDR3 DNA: TGTGCCAGCAGCCTAAGGGGCGTCGGCGGCGCCTACAATGAGCAGTTCTTC
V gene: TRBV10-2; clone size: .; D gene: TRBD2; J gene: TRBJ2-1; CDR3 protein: CVSSGLAGNYNEQFF; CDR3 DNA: TGCGTCAGCAGTGGATTAGCGGGGAATTACAATGAGCAGTTCTTC
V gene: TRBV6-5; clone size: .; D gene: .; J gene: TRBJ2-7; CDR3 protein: CASRMTGTAYEQYF; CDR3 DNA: TGTGCCAGCAGAATGACAGGTACGGCCTACGAGCAGTACTTC
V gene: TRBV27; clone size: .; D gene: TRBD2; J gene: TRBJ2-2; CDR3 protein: CASRTSGSTGELFF; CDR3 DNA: TGTGCCAGCCGAACTAGCGGGAGCACCGGGGAGCTGTTTTTT
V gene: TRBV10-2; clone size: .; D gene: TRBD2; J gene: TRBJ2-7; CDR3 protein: CASSSYEAGGVYEQYF; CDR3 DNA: TGCGCCAGCAGCTCCTATGAAGCGGGAGGTGTCTACGAGCAGTACTTC
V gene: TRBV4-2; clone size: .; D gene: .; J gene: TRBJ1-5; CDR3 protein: CASSEGGPQPQHF; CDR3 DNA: TGTGCCAGCAGCGAAGGAGGGCCTCAGCCCCAGCATTTT
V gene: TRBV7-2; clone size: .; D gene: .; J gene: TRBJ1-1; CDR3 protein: CASSLRVDSTEAFF; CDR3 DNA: TGTGCCAGCAGCCTGAGGGTGGACAGTACTGAAGCTTTCTTT
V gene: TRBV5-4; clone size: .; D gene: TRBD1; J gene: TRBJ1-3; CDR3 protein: CASSSGHRQGTGNTIYF; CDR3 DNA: TGTGCCAGCAGCTCGGGACACAGACAGGGTACTGGAAACACCATATATTTT
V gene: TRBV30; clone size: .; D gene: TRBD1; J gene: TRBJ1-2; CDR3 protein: CAWRGDSEGYGYTF; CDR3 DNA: TGTGCCTGGAGGGGGGACAGCGAAGGCTATGGCTACACCTTC
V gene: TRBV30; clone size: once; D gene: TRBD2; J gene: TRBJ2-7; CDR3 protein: CAWRLAGGYEQYF; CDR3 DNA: TGTGCCTGGAGACTAGCGGGGGGCTACGAGCAGTACTTC
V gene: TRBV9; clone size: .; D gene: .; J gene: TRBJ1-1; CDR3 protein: CASSAGTTGEAFF; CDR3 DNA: TGTGCCAGCAGCGCCGGGACAACGGGTGAAGCTTTCTTT
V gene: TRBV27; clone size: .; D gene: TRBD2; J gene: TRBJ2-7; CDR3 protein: CASSPGLGYEQYF; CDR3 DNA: TGTGCCAGCAGCCCGGGACTAGGCTACGAGCAGTACTTC
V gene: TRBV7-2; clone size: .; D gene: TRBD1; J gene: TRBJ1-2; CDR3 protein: CASSQGQGKVYGYTF; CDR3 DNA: TGTGCCAGCAGCCAGGGACAGGGCAAAGTCTATGGCTACACCTTC
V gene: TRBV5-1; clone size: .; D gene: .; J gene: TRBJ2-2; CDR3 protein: CASTYQRNTGELFF; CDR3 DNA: TGCGCCAGCACCTACCAAAGGAACACCGGGGAGCTGTTTTTT
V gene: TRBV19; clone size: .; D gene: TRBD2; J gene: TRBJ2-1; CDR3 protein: CASSMNSGRASSYNEQFF; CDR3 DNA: TGTGCCAGTAGTATGAATAGCGGGAGGGCGAGCTCCTACAATGAGCAGTTCTTC
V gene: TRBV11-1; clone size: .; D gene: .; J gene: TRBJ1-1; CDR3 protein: CASSLVRGGEAFF; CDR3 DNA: TGTGCCAGCAGCTTAGTTAGAGGGGGTGAAGCTTTCTTT
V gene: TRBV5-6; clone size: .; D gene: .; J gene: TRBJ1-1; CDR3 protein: CASSLEQPGMNTEAFF; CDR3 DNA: TGTGCCAGCAGCTTGGAACAGCCAGGGATGAACACTGAAGCTTTCTTT